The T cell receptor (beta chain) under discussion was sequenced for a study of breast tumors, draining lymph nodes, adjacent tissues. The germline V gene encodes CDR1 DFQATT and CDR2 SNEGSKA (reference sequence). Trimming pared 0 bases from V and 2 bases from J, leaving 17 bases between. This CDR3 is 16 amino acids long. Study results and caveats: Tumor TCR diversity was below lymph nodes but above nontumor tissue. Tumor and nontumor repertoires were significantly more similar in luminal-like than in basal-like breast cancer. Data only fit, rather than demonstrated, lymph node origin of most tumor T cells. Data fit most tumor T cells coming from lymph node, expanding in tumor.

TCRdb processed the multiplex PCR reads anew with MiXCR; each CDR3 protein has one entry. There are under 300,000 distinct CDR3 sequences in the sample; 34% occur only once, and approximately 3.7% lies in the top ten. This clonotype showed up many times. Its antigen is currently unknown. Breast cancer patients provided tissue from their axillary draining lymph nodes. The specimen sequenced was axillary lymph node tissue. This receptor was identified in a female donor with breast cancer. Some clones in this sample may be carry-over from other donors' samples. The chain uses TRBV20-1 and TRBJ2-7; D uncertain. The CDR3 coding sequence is TGCAGTGCTAGAGATCGTGGCAGGATTGGAACCTACGAGCAGTACTTC. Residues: CSARDRGRIGTYEQYF.